This T cell receptor (beta chain) was profiled in a study of regulatory T cells in long-lasting Graves disease. Overall study findings and caveats: With persistent disease, TRBV28, TRBJ1-2 and TRBJ2-5 were the favored segments. Shared public clonotypes totalled 2,500 to 3,500 in persistent patients, compared with about 990 in new patients.

This clonotype came up many times. Its antigen is currently unknown. J lost 0 bases, V lost 2 bases, and 9 bases had no gene match. CDR1 and CDR2 (germline): MNHEY, SVGAGI. The CDR3 is 17 residues long. Arm-PCR with iRepertoire HTBI primers amplified the CDR3 regions for these TCR beta libraries. One entry per CDR3 protein results from TCRdb running MiXCR on the multiplex PCR reads. Among hundreds of thousands of distinct CDR3 sequences, roughly a fifth were seen once, and the ten largest hold less than 30%. Time point reported: persistent/refractory GD, antithyroid drugs over 5 years with positive TRAb. The TCR library was made from RNA that had been extracted from PBMCs in TRIzol. Collection of peripheral blood (roughly 9.7 milliliters) was done using EDTA tubes.

This specimen was peripheral blood mononuclear cells (PBMCs), taken when the disease was refractory, from a patient treated with antithyroid drugs. The TCR comes from a female donor with Graves disease. V gene TRBV6-5 combines with J gene TRBJ1-1; TRBD1 matches at 7 bases. The CDR3 nucleotides read TGTGCCAGCAGTTACCCTCCCCGACAGGGAATGAACACTGAAGCTTTCTTT. Amino acid sequence: CASSYPPRQGMNTEAFF.